Listed here are 18 T cell receptor beta chains from one sample, sequenced in a study of cytomegalovirus exposure and HLA in healthy donors. Primers for the PCR totalled 60 Vbeta and 13 Jbeta. The repertoire was sequenced with immunoSEQ multiplex PCR; TCRdb's copy has only in-frame clones and lacks some. The sample lists around 84,000 clones, around 80% occurring once. The source material was PBMCs. The receptors derive from a human donor in good health.

Here the CDR3 reads CASSFWPFQETQYF. CDR3 DNA: TGTGCCAGCAGCTTTTGGCCGTTCCAAGAGACCCAGTACTTC. The V gene is TRBV11-3, the J gene TRBJ2-5; D is unresolved. The CDR3 spans 14 residues. Trimming removed 3 bases from V and 1 base from J, with 9 bases in between. CDR1 is SGHNT and CDR2 is YENEEA in the germline V gene.

The V call is TRBV5-4, the J call TRBJ1-6, with 10 bases identical to TRBD1. This CDR3 spans 15 amino acids. The junction had 7 bases not matched to a gene; V was cut back by 6 bases and J by 7 bases. The germline V gene has CDR1 SGHNT and CDR2 YYREEE (reference sequence). The CDR3 DNA is TGTGCCAGCAACAGACAGGGGGCGGGGAATTCACCCCTCCACTTT. Its translation: CASNRQGAGNSPLHF.

The V call is TRBV25-1, the J call TRBJ2-1, with 7 bases matching TRBD1. The germline V gene has CDR1 MGHDK and CDR2 SYGVNS. V trimming: 4 bases; J trimming: 8 bases; junction bases outside the gene matches: 8. CDR3 length: 14 amino acids. Here the CDR3 reads CASSAMTGIHEQFF. CDR3 sequence (DNA): TGTGCCAGCAGTGCCATGACAGGGATCCATGAGCAGTTCTTC.

J is TRBJ2-3 and V is TRBV7-4; TRBD2 aligns across 11 bases. In germline, CDR1 is SGHVT, CDR2 SQSDAQ. The CDR3 extends over 19 amino acids. V dropped 5 bases and J dropped 5; count of bases not matched to a gene: 18. In nucleotides, the CDR3 is TGTGCCAGCAGCGCTTATTTTCCCATAGCGGGGGGGCCCCAAGATACGCAGTATTTT. It specifies CASSAYFPIAGGPQDTQYF.

V usage is TRBV19 and J usage is TRBJ1-1; D remains ambiguous. Deletions cut 4 bases from V and 0 bases from J, with 3 bases between. Germline CDR1 and CDR2: LNHDA and SQIVND (reference sequence). The length of the CDR3 is 12 residues. The CDR3 sequence is CASSRLNTEAFF. DNA for the CDR3: TGTGCCAGTAGTAGGCTGAACACTGAAGCTTTCTTT.

The rearrangement links TRBV4-1 to TRBJ2-7, with TRBD1 as a possible D gene (6 bases). The length of the CDR3 is 15 residues. In germline, CDR1 is MGHRA, CDR2 YSYEKL. V was cut by 4 bases and J by 7 bases, with 20 bases left in between. The CDR3 is CASSRSTGPHLEQYF. As DNA, the CDR3 is TGCGCCAGCAGCCGAAGTACAGGGCCCCACCTGGAGCAGTACTTC.

For the CDR3, the DNA is TGTGCCAGAAGCTTCTATTTTATAAGGCAGGGGGCAAATTTCCGTAATTCACCCCTCCACTTT. Translation gives CARSFYFIRQGANFRNSPLHF. The V gene is TRBV5-3, the J gene TRBJ1-6, with 8 bases that match TRBD1. TRBV5-3 is an ORF for which the function is uncertain. The junction had 22 bases not matched to a gene; V was cut back by 2 bases and J by 6 bases. This CDR3 comprises 21 residues.

V is TRBV11-2 and J is TRBJ2-5; 8 bases fit TRBD2. Germline loops: CDR1 SGHAT, CDR2 FQNNGV. The junction had 6 bases not matched to a gene; V was cut back by 1 base and J by 5 bases. The CDR3 loop spans 15 amino acids. Here the CDR3 DNA reads TGTGCCAGCAGCTTAGGAACCCGGGAGGGGGAGACCCAGTACTTC. Protein: CASSLGTREGETQYF.

A note on this clone: The junction departs from the called germline gene at one end, perhaps through a read error. The chain couples TRBV5-6 to TRBJ1-2, with 7 positions matching TRBD1. CDR1 and CDR2 from the germline V gene are SGHDT and YYEEEE. CDR3 length: 13 residues. The CDR3 nucleotides are TGTGCCAGCAGCTCTGGACAGGTCTATGGCTACCCCTTC. Protein product: CASSSGQVYGYPF.

The DNA for the CDR3 is TGTGCCAGCAGCTTAGGTCTTGCGGGACAGGGGTTCTCCTACGAGCAGTACTTC. Translated, it gives CASSLGLAGQGFSYEQYF. This sequence joins TRBV7-2 and TRBJ2-7, with 10 positions matching TRBD1. In germline, CDR1 is SGHTA, CDR2 FQGNSA. After removal of 1 base from V and 0 bases from J, the junction contained 9 bases not matched to a gene. The CDR3 contains 18 residues.

The chain couples TRBV4-3 to TRBJ2-1, with D perhaps matching TRBD1 (6 bases). Germline V gene sequence: CDR1 LGHNA, CDR2 YSLEER. V was trimmed by 1 base and J by 8 bases, leaving 9 bases between them. The CDR3 is 13 amino acids. DNA for the CDR3: TGCGCCAGCAGCCAAGTACAGGGCTATGAGCAGTTCTTC. Its protein product is CASSQVQGYEQFF.

This sequence joins TRBV4-3 and TRBJ1-2; the match to TRBD1 covers 7 bases. This CDR3 has 20 amino acids. Germline CDR1 and CDR2: LGHNA and YSLEER. V lost 1 base, J lost 1 base, and 18 bases stayed unmatched. CDR3 in DNA: TGCGCCAGCAGCCAAGTAATGGACTCGGGACAGCCCTTTTTTAACTATGGCTACACCTTC. Translated, it gives CASSQVMDSGQPFFNYGYTF.

The chain recombines TRBV12-5 with TRBJ2-3, with D perhaps TRBD1 (6 bases). Germline loops: CDR1 LGHNT, CDR2 FRNRAP. The CDR3 totals 15 residues. The germline V and J ends were trimmed by 6 bases and 5 bases, with 18 bases remaining between them. CDR3 protein: CASGPQGSGGDTQYF. DNA of the CDR3: TGTGCTAGTGGCCCGCAGGGGAGTGGGGGAGATACGCAGTATTTT.

This clone appeared once. One end of the junction is discordant with germline, which a read error may explain. The chain links TRBV30 to TRBJ1-5; D uncertain. CDR1 and CDR2 from the germline V gene are GTSNPN and SVGIG (reference sequence). The CDR3 has 15 residues. The DNA for the CDR3 is TGTGCCTGGAGTGACGGACTGCCCGGGAATCAGCCCCAGAATTTT. Translated, it gives CAWSDGLPGNQPQNF.

This chain uses TRBV5-1 with TRBJ2-7; possible D gene TRBD2, 6 bases. Germline V CDR1 and CDR2: SGHRS, YFSETQ. The CDR3 spans 12 residues. Trimming pared 7 bases from V and 3 bases from J, leaving 11 bases between. The CDR3 protein is CASSEGSYEQYF. In DNA, the CDR3 is TGCGCCAGCTCGGAGGGCAGCTACGAGCAGTACTTC. The full variable domain, with the rest looked up from reference TRBV5-1 and TRBJ2-7, is KAGVTQTPRYLIKTRGQQVTLSCSPISGHRSVSWYQQTPGQGLQFLFEYFSETQRNKGNFPGRFSGRQFSNSRSEMNVSTLELGDSALYLCASSEGSYEQYFGPGTRLTVT.

V is TRBV5-1 and J is TRBJ2-1; D perhaps matches TRBD2 (7 bases). The CDR3 runs to 15 residues. Trimming left V 2 bases short and J 6 bases short, with 15 bases between. Germline CDR1 is SGHRS and CDR2 is YFSETQ. The CDR3 nucleotides read TGCGCCAGCAGCTTCGGCGGGGGCCTCCTCAATGAGCAGTTCTTC. Translated, it gives CASSFGGGLLNEQFF.

There are a few counts of this clone. The rearrangement uses TRBV6-6 and TRBJ2-3, with 7 bases identical to TRBD1. Germline assignment: CDR1 MNHNY and CDR2 SVGAGI (reference sequence). The CDR3 has 16 amino acids. V lost 2 bases and J lost 2; bases outside the gene matches: 7. In DNA, the CDR3 is TGTGCCAGCAGTTACCCAGACAGGGCCTACACAGATACGCAGTATTTT. It translates to CASSYPDRAYTDTQYF.

V is TRBV5-1 and J is TRBJ1-1, with 10 bases identical to TRBD1. The J segment lost 6 bases and the V segment lost 2 bases, leaving 10 bases of the junction unmatched. Germline V gene lookup returns CDR1 SGHRS and CDR2 YFSETQ. This CDR3 has 16 amino acids. The CDR3 here is CASSFEGTGVRAEAFF. CDR3 DNA: TGCGCCAGCAGCTTCGAAGGGACAGGGGTTAGAGCTGAAGCTTTCTTT.